A selection of T cell receptor beta chains follows, all from one sample in a study of blood T cell repertoires in COVID-19. Sequencing used immunoSEQ multiplex PCR; TCRdb keeps in-frame clones, though not all of them. The sample lists about 530,000 clones, around nine tenths occurring once. The sequencing sample was made of peripheral blood. All receptors derive from a woman between 45 and 60 years old with COVID-19, enrolled during active disease. The CDR3 runs from the conserved cysteine through the conserved F or W.

TRBJ1-1	TRBV19	CASSTRRGTEAFF
TRBJ2-3	TRBV5-4	CASSYDSSTDTQYF
TRBJ2-7	TRBV4-2	CASSQGSGDISYEQYF
TRBJ2-2	TRBV7-6	CASSPGGAVTGELFF
TRBJ1-5	TRBV19	CASSTLQGPTFNQPQHF
TRBJ2-2	TRBV5-1	CASSLTQGYGELFF
TRBJ1-2	TRBV6-5	CASSPTGTGDYGYTF
TRBJ1-1	TRBV30	CAWTGRQYGNTEAFF
TRBJ2-3	TRBV5-1	CASSPLGGGAGDTQYF
TRBJ1-6	TRBV11-2	CASSRQGAYLTLHF
TRBJ2-5	TRBV3-1/TRBV3-2	CASSQDWDRGRETQYF
TRBJ2-7	TRBV27	CASSRGGHNSGEQYF
TRBJ2-3	TRBV29-1	CSAYKSGAYTQYF
TRBJ1-2	TRBV5-1	CASSPWTGTNYGYTF
TRBJ1-2	TRBV7-2	CASSSSVTSGSGYTF
TRBJ1-2	TRBV3-1/TRBV3-2	CASTEGAEGYTF
TRBJ2-1	TRBV2	CASKGISYNEQFF
TRBJ1-4	TRBV30	CAWSDRVEKLFF
TRBJ2-3	TRBV7-2	CASSLAGLGHTDTQYF
TRBJ2-5	TRBV14	CASSQDLPGGGGTQYF
TRBJ2-2	TRBV7-6	CASSPIGTSFGDTGELFF
TRBJ1-2	TRBV6-6	CASSYRQGEGYTF
TRBJ1-2	TRBV3-1/TRBV3-2	CASSQGQGAYGYTF
TRBJ1-1	TRBV7-8	CASSSIPRTEAFF
TRBJ2-7	TRBV19	CASSMESGVSYEQYF
TRBJ2-5	TRBV7-2	CASRLPGTSEETQYF
TRBJ1-2	TRBV25-1	CASSDPGDREYGYTF
TRBJ2-7	TRBV19	CASSITLTGFSYEQYF
TRBJ2-7	TRBV5-4	CASSRQLSYEQYF
TRBJ1-2	TRBV2	CASSVSARDGYTF
TRBJ1-1	TRBV7-9	CASRPPVGDTMNTEAFF
TRBJ2-3	TRBV9	CASSPSVGGTQYF
TRBJ1-2	TRBV30	CARQGGYGYTF
TRBJ2-5	TRBV5-4	CASSLEVAGAGTGTQYF
TRBJ1-6	TRBV6-6	CASREDGTFVSPLHF
TRBJ2-1	TRBV2	CASRGLRAYNEQFF
TRBJ2-7	TRBV7-8	CASTPGTGLTTEQYF
TRBJ1-2	TRBV5-6	CASSLEGRGLGGGYTF
TRBJ1-4	TRBV28	CASSSRSLRNEKLFF
TRBJ1-1	TRBV7-9	CASSLGGGVNTEAFF
TRBJ1-6	TRBV6-6	CASSLDRNSPLHF
TRBJ2-7	TRBV5-1	CASSQPRTGDFYEQYF
TRBJ1-4	TRBV18	CASSPPRRGVEKLFF
TRBJ2-1	TRBV24-1	CATSDLIPGGYNEQFF
TRBJ1-6	TRBV5-5	CASSFLDRIEKNSPLHF
TRBJ2-2	TRBV24-1	CATSDLKGSNTGELFF
TRBJ2-1	TRBV6-5	CASSSGTSGYNEQFF
TRBJ1-1	TRBV12-3/TRBV12-4	CASSTTVGKAFF
TRBJ1-2	TRBV7-9	CASSLSRVGYGYTF
TRBJ1-2	TRBV15	CATSRDRASDGYTF
TRBJ1-1	TRBV2	CASRAGGTDTEAFF
TRBJ2-1	TRBV18	CASSPPNGQGAHRIF
TRBJ1-6	TRBV11-2	CASSLGGAGNTSPLHF
TRBJ1-1	TRBV20-1	CSAGTGDKAFF
TRBJ1-5	TRBV7-2	CASAGIFWGSTQPQHF
TRBJ2-1	TRBV6-5	CASSSITSGGDNEQFF
TRBJ2-1	TRBV4-1	CASRTGKSDNEQFF
TRBJ2-3	TRBV5-5	CASSPGQSIDTQYF